These 22 T cell receptor beta chains originate from one sample sequenced in a study of metastatic and nonmetastatic thyroid tumors. TCRdb re-clonotyped the PCR reads through MiXCR. The table records about 40,000 clones, around a sixth of them present only once. Patients were all untreated before their thyroid surgery. The sample consisted of tumor tissue. The receptors originated from a female donor with papillary thyroid cancer or a benign thyroid nodule (not recorded which). Some clones in this sample may be carry-over from other donors' samples.

In this sample, this clone turned up many times. This rearrangement joins TRBV20-1 to TRBJ2-4, with TRBD2 matching over 8 bases. The CDR3 is 15 residues long. The V gene's germline CDR1 is DFQATT and CDR2 SNEGSKA (reference sequence). V lost 2 bases to trimming and J lost 0 bases; unmatched junction nucleotides: 3. The CDR3 DNA sequence: TGCAGTGCTAGAAGGCGGGAGGCAGCCAAAAACATTCAGTACTTC. Residues: CSARRREAAKNIQYF.

This clone appeared many times. This rearrangement joins TRBV20-1 to TRBJ2-7; D not certain. The germline gives CDR1 DFQATT, CDR2 SNEGSKA (reference sequence). This CDR3 is 14 amino acids long. Trimming took 0 bases from V and 2 from J, leaving 11 bases between them. The CDR3 DNA reads TGCAGTGCTAGAGATGGGCTATCGGCCTACGAGCAGTACTTC. This codes for CSARDGLSAYEQYF.

The rearrangement links TRBV18 to TRBJ2-7; no firm D call. This CDR3 has 13 amino acids. The V and J ends lost 6 bases and 5 bases respectively, with 14 bases between them. Per germline, CDR1 KGHSH and CDR2 LQKENI. CDR3 in amino acids: CASSPGVGDEQYF. CDR3 in DNA: TGTGCCAGCTCCCCTGGGGTCGGCGACGAGCAGTACTTC.

Many counts were recorded for this clone. The J gene is TRBJ1-4, the V gene TRBV13; D perhaps matches TRBD1 (6 bases). The germline V gene has CDR1 PRHDT and CDR2 FYEKMQ (reference sequence). CDR3 length: 18 residues. V was trimmed by 2 bases and J by 1 base, leaving 17 bases between them. As DNA, the CDR3 is TGTGCCAGCAGCTTATTCGCTTCAGGGGAAGGAACTAATGAAAAACTGTTTTTT. Amino acids: CASSLFASGEGTNEKLFF.

The table lists this clone with many counts. This rearrangement joins TRBV3-1 to TRBJ1-2, with D possibly TRBD1 on 5 matching bases. Germline V CDR1 and CDR2: LGHDT, YNNKEL (reference sequence). The CDR3 totals 14 residues. V was pared by 6 bases and J by 3 bases, with 14 bases between. The CDR3 sequence: CASRGTQRDYGYTF. Written as DNA, the CDR3 is TGTGCCAGCAGAGGGACCCAGAGGGACTATGGCTACACCTTC.

Concerning this clone: This CDR3 fails to terminate in the conserved phenylalanine or tryptophan, so it likely reflects a read error. In the same sample, other DNA sequences code for this CDR3. The chain has TRBV7-9 and TRBJ2-2; D call uncertain. The CDR3 extends over 14 amino acids. Trimming cost V 1 base and J 8 bases, with 11 bases left between them. Germline V gives CDR1 SEHNR, CDR2 FQNEAQ (reference sequence). The CDR3 reads CASSLGLLDGELFL. In DNA, the CDR3 is TGTGCCAGCAGCTTAGGTTTGCTGGATGGGGAGCTGTTTCTT.

The V call is TRBV6-1, the J call TRBJ1-3; no reliable D call. CDR1 and CDR2 (germline): MNHNS, SASEGT. V was trimmed by 2 bases and J by 5 bases, leaving 10 bases between them. The CDR3 sequence is 14 residues long. CDR3 region: CASSEQSYRNTIYF. DNA for the CDR3: TGTGCCAGCAGTGAACAGAGCTATAGAAACACCATATATTTT.

This clone has ten or more counts. The rearrangement joins TRBV19 to TRBJ2-7; 7 nucleotides match TRBD1. Germline loops: CDR1 LNHDA, CDR2 SQIVND (reference sequence). V lost 3 bases, J lost 3 bases, and 5 bases stayed unmatched. This CDR3 spans 14 amino acids. The CDR3 reads CASSMGSGGYEQYF. In nucleotides, the CDR3 is TGTGCCAGTAGTATGGGGTCAGGGGGCTACGAGCAGTACTTC.

Within the sample, this clone is medium-sized. V gene TRBV20-1 combines with J gene TRBJ2-7; 11 bases agree with TRBD2. CDR3 length equals 13 residues. V shed 5 bases and J 3 bases; nucleotides not matched to a gene: 3. CDR1 is DFQATT, CDR2 SNEGSKA, per germline (reference sequence). The CDR3 loop reads CSADGTSGYEQYF. DNA for the CDR3: TGCAGTGCTGACGGGACTAGCGGCTACGAGCAGTACTTC.

This clone has ten or more counts. The chain combines TRBV6-2 or TRBV6-3 with TRBJ1-1; weak D call: TRBD1 (6 bases). The CDR3 sequence is 16 residues long. Trimming removed 5 bases from V and 6 bases from J, with 22 bases in between. Germline loops: CDR1 MNHEY, CDR2 SVGEGT. The CDR3 reads CASSPSFATGSAEAFF. CDR3 sequence (DNA): TGTGCCAGCAGTCCCTCTTTTGCTACAGGGAGTGCTGAAGCTTTCTTT.

The V gene is TRBV7-2, the J gene TRBJ2-3, with D unresolved. V was clipped by 3 bases and J by 4 bases, with 11 bases between them. The length of the CDR3 is 14 residues. In germline, CDR1 is SGHTA, CDR2 FQGNSA. The CDR3 is CASSFALVADTQYF. The CDR3 coding sequence is TGTGCCAGCAGCTTTGCCCTAGTAGCAGATACGCAGTATTTT.

This clone was observed at least ten times. This chain links TRBV5-1 with TRBJ2-7; 7 bases are shared with TRBD2. J gave up 4 bases and V 2 bases, and 6 bases lay outside the gene matches. CDR1 and CDR2 from the germline V gene are SGHRS and YFSETQ. CDR3 length: 14 residues. The chain's CDR3 is CASSFNLADYEQYF. The CDR3 DNA sequence: TGCGCCAGCAGCTTTAACCTAGCGGATTACGAGCAGTACTTC.

This clone is termed medium-sized (0.01 to 0.1%). V and J are TRBV5-1 and TRBJ2-7; 10 bases map to TRBD2. Unmatched junction bases numbered 10, after V lost 3 bases and J lost 4 bases. Germline CDR1 is SGHRS and CDR2 is YFSETQ. CDR3 size: 16 residues. The CDR3 DNA sequence: TGCGCCAGCAGCTCCCTTGATTTTAGCGGGAGGTACGAGCAGTACTTC. It is translated as CASSSLDFSGRYEQYF.

By frequency in the sample, this clone is medium-sized (0.01 to 0.1%). V and J are TRBV28 and TRBJ2-3; TRBD1 aligns across 8 bases. The CDR3 is 14 residues long. Germline lookup yields CDR1 MDHEN and CDR2 SYDVKM. V trimming: 3 bases; J trimming: 5 bases; junction bases outside the gene matches: 4. The CDR3 protein is CASSLTGVKDTQYF. CDR3 nucleotides: TGTGCCAGCAGTTTGACAGGGGTTAAAGATACGCAGTATTTT.

The rearrangement links TRBV5-1 to TRBJ2-1; 12 bases are shared with TRBD2. The CDR3 totals 16 residues. V was clipped by 3 bases and J by 3 bases; unmatched bases: 4. Germline-derived CDR1 and CDR2 are SGHRS and YFSETQ. CDR3 bases: TGCGCCAGCAGCTCGGGACTAGCGGGTAACTACAATGAGCAGTTCTTC. It specifies CASSSGLAGNYNEQFF.

This clone appeared many times. The V call is TRBV29-1, the J call TRBJ1-2; TRBD1 matches 10 bases. Germline CDR1 SQVTM, CDR2 ANQGSEA. The CDR3 consists of 14 residues. V dropped 0 bases and J dropped 4; count of bases not matched to a gene: 2. CDR3 in amino acids: CSVEERDRGYGYTF. In DNA form, the CDR3 reads TGCAGCGTTGAAGAAAGGGACAGGGGCTATGGCTACACCTTC. Based on the CDR3 plus reference TRBV29-1 and TRBJ1-2, the full variable domain is SAVISQKPSRDICQRGTSLTIQCQVDSQVTMMFWYRQQPGQSLTLIATANQGSEATYESGFVIDKFPISRPNLTFSTLTVSNMSPEDSSIYLCSVEERDRGYGYTFGSGTRLTVV.

There are many counts of this clone. The chain is built from TRBV5-1 and TRBJ2-2; D not resolved. The V and J ends lost 0 bases and 6 bases respectively, with 6 bases between them. There are 13 residues in the CDR3. Germline V gene sequence: CDR1 SGHRS, CDR2 YFSETQ. The CDR3 coding sequence is TGCGCCAGCAGCTTGGGGGGTCCCGGGGAGCTGTTTTTT. Translating it yields CASSLGGPGELFF.

This clone was seen ten or more times. V is TRBV20-1 and J is TRBJ2-4, with D unresolved. Trimming removed 0 bases from V and 2 bases from J, with 5 bases in between. CDR1 DFQATT and CDR2 SNEGSKA come from the germline V gene (reference sequence). The CDR3 spans 13 residues. CDR3 sequence: CSARDRTKNIQYF. The DNA of the CDR3 is TGCAGTGCTAGAGATAGGACCAAAAACATTCAGTACTTC.

This clone was picked up many times. The rearrangement links TRBV9 to TRBJ2-1; maybe TRBD1 (6 bases). Germline CDR1 is SGDLS and CDR2 is YYNGEE. This CDR3 region has 18 residues. V was shortened by 0 bases and J by 4 bases, with 20 bases between the two germline ends. The CDR3 loop is CASSVEDRPPGAYNEQFF. Written as DNA, the CDR3 is TGTGCCAGCAGCGTAGAGGATAGACCGCCAGGGGCTTACAATGAGCAGTTCTTC. The entire variable domain, with the rest obtained from reference TRBV9 and TRBJ2-1, is as follows: DSGVTQTPKHLITATGQRVTLRCSPRSGDLSVYWYQQSLDQGLQFLIQYYNGEERAKGNILERFSAQQFPDLHSELNLSSLELGDSALYFCASSVEDRPPGAYNEQFFGPGTRLTVL.

Many counts were recorded for this clone. The chain recombines TRBV7-9 with TRBJ1-3; no clear D. The CDR3 is made up of 15 amino acids. V was shortened by 1 base and J by 3 bases, with 10 bases between the two germline ends. Germline-derived CDR1 and CDR2 are SEHNR and FQNEAQ (reference sequence). CDR3 amino acids: CASSLEGRSGNTIYF. The DNA of the CDR3 is TGTGCCAGCAGCTTAGAGGGCAGAAGTGGAAACACCATATATTTT.

This clone was seen repeatedly, ten times or more. The CDR3 region has the DNA TGCAGTGCCCGCCGACAGGGAGGCTACCAGCCCCAGCATTTT. Amino acids: CSARRQGGYQPQHF. This chain joins TRBV20-1 and TRBJ1-5; TRBD1 matches at 7 bases. This CDR3 contains 14 residues. The V and J ends lost 6 bases and 7 bases, in that order; junction bases with no gene match: 12. Germline assignment: CDR1 DFQATT and CDR2 SNEGSKA (reference sequence).

This clone was seen repeatedly, ten times or more. The chain combines TRBV7-8 with TRBJ1-2; 7 bases are a match to TRBD1. With V trimmed by 2 bases and J by 0 bases, 12 bases remained unmatched. The V gene's germline CDR1 is SGHVS and CDR2 FQNEAQ. The CDR3 is made up of 18 amino acids. The CDR3 protein is CASSLMEGQVPSNYGYTF. DNA of the CDR3: TGTGCCAGCAGCTTAATGGAAGGACAGGTGCCTTCTAACTATGGCTACACCTTC.